This TCR beta chain is from a study of T cells expressing NK-cell markers (dated by TCRdb to 2020 to 2022). At the level of the whole study: Three sorted T-cell subsets (CD3+CD56+NKG2C+, CD3+CD56+NKG2C- and CD3+CD56-NKG2C+) from fewer than 10 donors had their TCR beta-chain repertoires profiled. Of the eight sequenced donors, seven were found to be HCMV-seropositive and one was found to be HCMV-seronegative. The libraries were sequenced on Illumina HiSeq 2000/2500, MiSeq or NextSeq, producing 2 x 150 bp reads. Randomly selected healthy volunteers, three men and five women, were used as the eight sequenced donors. The study at large found these results: Those dominant clonotypes were again the most abundant among CD3+CD56-NKG2C+ cells in four donors, at roughly 25-60.1%. For 5 or 6 donors, the dominant CD3+CD56+NKG2C+ clonotypes were among the top 10 CD8+ clonotypes and accounted for about 1.0-7.5% of CD8+ T cells. Whether the expanded NKG2C-expressing T cell clones were specific for HCMV antigens was left unclear.

A commercial ELISA kit detecting HCMV-specific IgG in serum was used to determine HCMV serostatus. Peripheral blood mononuclear cells were isolated from blood by Ficoll density gradient centrifugation. The germline V gene provides CDR1 SGHRS and CDR2 YFSETQ. Its CDR3 holds 18 amino acids, cysteine through phenylalanine. The coding DNA is unavailable. Sequencing took place on an Illumina HiSeq 2000. The TCR beta cDNA libraries were made using 5'RACE template switching, a step that added both a universal primer site and unique molecular identifiers. Synthesis of cDNA was primed from the TCR beta constant segment and was followed by two consecutive PCR amplification steps. The authors' pipeline ran thus. MIGEC was used to demultiplex reads and group reads by UMI, and MiTCR was used to assemble and quantify clonotypes. To exclude erroneous sequences, any TCR cDNA sequence not supported by at least two reads was discarded. The tcR package was used for downstream repertoire analysis, with clonotypes matched between fractions based on CDR3 nucleotide sequence plus V segment. VDJmatch was used to annotate antigen specificity against VDJdb, with one amino acid substitution allowed in CDR3. The reads underwent TCRdb reprocessing, giving one record for each CDR3 protein sequence and no DNA. The V and J calls were determined by TCRdb, not by the authors. The table kept for this sample lists over 100,000 distinct CDR3 sequences. Around a sixth of the sample is in the top ten clones.

Worth noting for this clonotype: No cognate antigen has been identified for it.

Material: blood T cells: a sorted CD56 or NKG2C T cell subset, CD4+ or CD8+ T cells, or bulk PBMC T cells (not recorded which). The sequence was obtained from a woman between 18 and 70 years old in good health. The chain employs TRBV5-1 and TRBJ2-1; TCRdb's assignment of TRBD2 cannot be checked, as there is no DNA. For the CDR3, the sequence is CASRSPQLAGTAGNEQFF.